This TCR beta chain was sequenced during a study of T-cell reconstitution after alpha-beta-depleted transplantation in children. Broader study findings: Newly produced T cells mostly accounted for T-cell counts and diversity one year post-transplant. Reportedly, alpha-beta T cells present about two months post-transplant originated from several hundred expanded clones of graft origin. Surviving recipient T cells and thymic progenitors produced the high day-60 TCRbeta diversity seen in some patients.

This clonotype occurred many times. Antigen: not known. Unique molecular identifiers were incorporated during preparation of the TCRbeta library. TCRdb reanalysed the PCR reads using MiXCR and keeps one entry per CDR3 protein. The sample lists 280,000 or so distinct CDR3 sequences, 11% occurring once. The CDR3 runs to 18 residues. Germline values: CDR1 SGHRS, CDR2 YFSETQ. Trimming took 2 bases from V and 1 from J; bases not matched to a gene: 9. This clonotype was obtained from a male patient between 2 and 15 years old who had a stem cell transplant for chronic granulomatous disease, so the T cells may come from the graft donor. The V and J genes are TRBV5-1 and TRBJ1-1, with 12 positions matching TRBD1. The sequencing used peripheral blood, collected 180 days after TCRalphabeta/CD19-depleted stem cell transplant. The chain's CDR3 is CASSFTGTGGAWNTEAFF. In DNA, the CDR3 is TGCGCCAGCAGCTTCACCGGGACAGGGGGCGCTTGGAACACTGAAGCTTTCTTT.